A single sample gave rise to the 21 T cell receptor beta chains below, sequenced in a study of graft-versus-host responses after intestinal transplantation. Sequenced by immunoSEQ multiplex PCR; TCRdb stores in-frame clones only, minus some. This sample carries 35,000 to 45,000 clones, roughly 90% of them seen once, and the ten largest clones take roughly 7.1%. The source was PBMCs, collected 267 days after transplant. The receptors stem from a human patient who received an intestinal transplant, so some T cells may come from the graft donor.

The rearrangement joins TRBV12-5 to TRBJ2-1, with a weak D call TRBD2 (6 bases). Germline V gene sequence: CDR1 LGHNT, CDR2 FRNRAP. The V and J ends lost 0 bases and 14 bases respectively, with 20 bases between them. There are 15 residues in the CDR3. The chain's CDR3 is CASGLVEGASGEEFF. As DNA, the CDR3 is TGTGCTAGTGGTTTGGTAGAGGGCGCGTCGGGGGAGGAGTTCTTC.

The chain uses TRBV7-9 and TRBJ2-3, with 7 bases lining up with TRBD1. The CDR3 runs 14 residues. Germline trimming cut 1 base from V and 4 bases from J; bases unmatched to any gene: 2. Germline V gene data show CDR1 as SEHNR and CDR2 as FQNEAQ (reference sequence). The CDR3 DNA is TGTGCCAGCAGCTTAGACACAGGGGCAGATACGCAGTATTTT. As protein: CASSLDTGADTQYF.

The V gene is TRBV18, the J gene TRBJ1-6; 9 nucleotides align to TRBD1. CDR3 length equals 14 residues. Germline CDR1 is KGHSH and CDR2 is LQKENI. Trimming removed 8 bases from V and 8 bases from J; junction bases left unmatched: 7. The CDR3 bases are TGTGCCAGCACGGGGACAGGGTGGGATTCACCCCTCCACTTT. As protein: CASTGTGWDSPLHF.

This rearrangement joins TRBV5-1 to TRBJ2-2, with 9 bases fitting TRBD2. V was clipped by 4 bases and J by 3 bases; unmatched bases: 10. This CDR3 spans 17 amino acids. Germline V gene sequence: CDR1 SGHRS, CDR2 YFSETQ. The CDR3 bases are TGCGCCAGCAGCGGCAGGACTCGCGGGGGGGACACCGGGGAGCTGTTTTTT. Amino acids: CASSGRTRGGDTGELFF.

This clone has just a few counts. The CDR3 spells CASRGQVDTGELFF. CDR3 nucleotide sequence: TGTGCCAGCAGGGGACAGGTAGACACCGGGGAGCTGTTTTTT. The chain employs TRBV19 and TRBJ2-2; 8 nucleotides line up with TRBD1. V lost 9 bases, J lost 3 bases, and 6 bases stayed unmatched. The CDR3 length is 14 residues. CDR1 LNHDA and CDR2 SQIVND come from the germline V gene (reference sequence).

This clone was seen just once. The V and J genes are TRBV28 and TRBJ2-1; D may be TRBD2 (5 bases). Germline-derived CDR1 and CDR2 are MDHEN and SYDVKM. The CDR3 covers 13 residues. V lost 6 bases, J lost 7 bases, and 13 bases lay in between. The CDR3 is CASRPSSNNEQFF. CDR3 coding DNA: TGTGCCAGCAGGCCTAGCAGCAATAATGAGCAGTTCTTC.

This chain's CDR3 is CASSLEQGGIQGYTF. The DNA for the CDR3 is TGTGCCAGCAGCTTAGAACAAGGTGGAATTCAGGGCTACACCTTC. The V call is TRBV11-3, the J call TRBJ1-2; no firm D call. Trimming removed 0 bases at V and 8 bases at J, with 16 bases between. This CDR3 spans 15 amino acids. Germline V lookup: CDR1 SGHNT, CDR2 YENEEA.

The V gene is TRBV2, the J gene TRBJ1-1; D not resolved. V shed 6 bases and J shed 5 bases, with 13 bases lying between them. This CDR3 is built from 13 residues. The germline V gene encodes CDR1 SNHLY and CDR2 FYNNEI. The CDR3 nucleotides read TGTGCCAGCAGCGTAGGTAGTGTTACTGAAGCTTTCTTT. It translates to CASSVGSVTEAFF.

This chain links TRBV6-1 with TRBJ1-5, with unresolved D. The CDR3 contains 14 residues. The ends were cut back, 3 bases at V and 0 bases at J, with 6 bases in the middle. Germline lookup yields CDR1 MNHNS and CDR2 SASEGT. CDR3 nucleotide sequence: TGTGCCAGCAGTGAGGGATATAGCAATCAGCCCCAGCATTTT. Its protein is CASSEGYSNQPQHF.

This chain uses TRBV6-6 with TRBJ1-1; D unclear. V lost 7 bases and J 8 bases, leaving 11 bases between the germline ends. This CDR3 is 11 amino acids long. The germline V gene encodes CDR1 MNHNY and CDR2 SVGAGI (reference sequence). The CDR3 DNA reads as TGTGCCAGCAACCTCCCGCCGGAAGCTTTCTTT. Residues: CASNLPPEAFF.

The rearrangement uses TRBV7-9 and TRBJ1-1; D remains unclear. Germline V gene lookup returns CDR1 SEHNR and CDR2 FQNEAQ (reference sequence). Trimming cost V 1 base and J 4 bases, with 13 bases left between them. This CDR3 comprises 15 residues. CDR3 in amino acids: CASSLGYGGGTEAFF. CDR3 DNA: TGTGCCAGCAGCTTAGGTTACGGAGGTGGCACTGAAGCTTTCTTT.

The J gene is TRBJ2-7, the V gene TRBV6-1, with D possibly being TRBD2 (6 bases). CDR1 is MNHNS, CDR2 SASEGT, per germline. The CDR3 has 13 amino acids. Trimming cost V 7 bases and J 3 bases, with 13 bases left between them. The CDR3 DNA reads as TGTGCCAGCACTAAGGCGGGAATCTACGAGCAGTACTTC. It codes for CASTKAGIYEQYF.

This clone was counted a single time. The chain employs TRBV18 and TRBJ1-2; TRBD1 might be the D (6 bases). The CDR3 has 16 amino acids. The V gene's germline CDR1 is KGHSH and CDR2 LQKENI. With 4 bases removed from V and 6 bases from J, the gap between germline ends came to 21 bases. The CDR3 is CASSRSSDRSTHGYTF. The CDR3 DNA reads TGTGCCAGCTCACGTTCTTCGGACAGATCAACTCATGGCTACACCTTC.

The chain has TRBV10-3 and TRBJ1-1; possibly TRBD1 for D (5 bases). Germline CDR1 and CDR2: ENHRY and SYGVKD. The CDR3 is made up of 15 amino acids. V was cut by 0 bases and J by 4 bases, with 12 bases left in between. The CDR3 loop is CAISESGAGSTEAFF. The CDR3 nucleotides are TGTGCCATCAGTGAGTCTGGGGCAGGGAGCACTGAAGCTTTCTTT.

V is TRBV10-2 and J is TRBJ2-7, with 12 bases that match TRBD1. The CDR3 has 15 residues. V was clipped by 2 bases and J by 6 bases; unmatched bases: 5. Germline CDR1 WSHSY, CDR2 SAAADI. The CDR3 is CASSEGTGGLSEQYF. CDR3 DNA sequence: TGCGCCAGCAGTGAGGGGACAGGGGGCTTGTCCGAGCAGTACTTC.

CDR3 in amino acids: CASSDGGVTDTQYF. CDR3 nucleotides: TGTGCCAGCAGTGACGGGGGGGTCACAGATACGCAGTATTTT. The V and J genes are TRBV6-4 and TRBJ2-3, with 7 bases fitting TRBD2. Germline trimming cut 2 bases from V and 2 bases from J; bases unmatched to any gene: 1. The CDR3 has 14 amino acids. Germline CDR1 reads MRHNA; CDR2 reads SNTAGT.

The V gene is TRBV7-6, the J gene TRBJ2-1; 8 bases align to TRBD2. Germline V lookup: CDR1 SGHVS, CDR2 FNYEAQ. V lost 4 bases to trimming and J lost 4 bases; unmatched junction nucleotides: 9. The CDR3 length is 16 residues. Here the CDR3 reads CASSYRGVAGYNEQFF. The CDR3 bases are TGTGCCAGCAGCTACCGGGGGGTAGCGGGGTACAATGAGCAGTTCTTC.

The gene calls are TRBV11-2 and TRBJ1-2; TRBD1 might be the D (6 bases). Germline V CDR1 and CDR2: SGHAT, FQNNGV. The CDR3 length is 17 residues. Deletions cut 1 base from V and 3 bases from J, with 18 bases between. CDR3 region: CASSLGAEWDNYYGYTF. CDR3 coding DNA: TGTGCCAGCAGCTTAGGGGCAGAGTGGGACAACTACTATGGCTACACCTTC.

The CDR3 protein is CASQRTLGTGELFF. The CDR3 DNA reads TGTGCCTCCCAAAGGACATTGGGTACCGGGGAGCTGTTTTTT. J is TRBJ2-2 and V is TRBV10-3; tentatively, D is TRBD1 (5 bases). The CDR3 runs to 14 residues. Trimming shortened V by 11 bases and J by 5 bases, and 18 bases separated the two germline ends. Germline V lookup: CDR1 ENHRY, CDR2 SYGVKD.

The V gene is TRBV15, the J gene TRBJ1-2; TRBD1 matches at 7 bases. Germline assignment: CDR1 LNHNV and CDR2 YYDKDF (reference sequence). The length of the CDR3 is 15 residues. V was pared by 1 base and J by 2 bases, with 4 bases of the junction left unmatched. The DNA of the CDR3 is TGTGCCACCAGCAGAGGGACAGGTCTAAACTATGGCTACACCTTC. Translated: CATSRGTGLNYGYTF.

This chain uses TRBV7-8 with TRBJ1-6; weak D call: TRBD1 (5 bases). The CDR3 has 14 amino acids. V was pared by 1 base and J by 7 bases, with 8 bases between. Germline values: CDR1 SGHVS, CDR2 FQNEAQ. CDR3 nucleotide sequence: TGTGCCAGCAGCTTAGACAGGCCCAATTCACCCCTCCACTTT. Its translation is CASSLDRPNSPLHF.